This TCR beta chain was profiled in a study of T cells in Graves' hyperthyroidism and ophthalmopathy. The study, taken as a whole, reports: Most thyroid clonotypes that were expanded above 0.001 also turned up in blood.

Amplification targeted TCR beta CDR3 regions from RNA transcripts. Initially, a first-round RT-PCR of the TCR CDR3 employed the HTBI primer set. TCRdb re-called the multiplex PCR reads with MiXCR, one entry per CDR3 protein. This sample has roughly 710,000 distinct CDR3 sequences, with roughly a third found just once. This CDR3 region has 15 residues. The V gene lost 6 bases and the J gene lost 1 base, with 10 bases spanning the gap. The germline gives CDR1 ENHRY, CDR2 SYGVKD. On this clonotype itself: Its specificity is not known. A much larger clone sits a single nucleotide away, making a read error possible.

Aged 18 to 65, the patients had hyperthyroidism that was newly diagnosed and had lasted under 2 months. Extraction of PBMCs used approximately 10 ml of fresh peripheral blood. The TCR was taken from a woman between 35 and 50 years old with Graves' hyperthyroidism. The genes are TRBV10-3 and TRBJ2-6; no clear D gene. Source material: blood. CDR3 DNA sequence: TGTGCCATCAGCCGATTGGGATCTGGGGCCAACGTCCTGACTTTC. It specifies CAISRLGSGANVLTF.